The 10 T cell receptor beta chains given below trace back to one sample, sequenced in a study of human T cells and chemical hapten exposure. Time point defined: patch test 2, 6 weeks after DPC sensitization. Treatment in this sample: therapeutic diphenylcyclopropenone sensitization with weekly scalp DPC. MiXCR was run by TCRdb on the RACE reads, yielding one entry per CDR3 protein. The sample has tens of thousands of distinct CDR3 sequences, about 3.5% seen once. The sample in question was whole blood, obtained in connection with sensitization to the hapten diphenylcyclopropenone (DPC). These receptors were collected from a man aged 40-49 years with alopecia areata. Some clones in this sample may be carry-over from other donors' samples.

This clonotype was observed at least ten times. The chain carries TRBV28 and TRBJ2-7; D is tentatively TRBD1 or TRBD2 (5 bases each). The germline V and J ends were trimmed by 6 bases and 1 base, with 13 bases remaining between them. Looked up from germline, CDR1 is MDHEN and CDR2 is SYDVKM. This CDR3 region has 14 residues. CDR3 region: CASSRWDQSYEQYF. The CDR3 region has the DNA TGTGCCAGCAGCCGATGGGACCAATCCTACGAGCAGTACTTC.

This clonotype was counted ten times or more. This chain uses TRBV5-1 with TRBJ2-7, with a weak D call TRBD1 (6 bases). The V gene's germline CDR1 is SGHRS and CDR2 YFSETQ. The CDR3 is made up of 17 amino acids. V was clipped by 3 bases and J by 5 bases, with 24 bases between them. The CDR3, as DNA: TGCGCCAGCAGCTCTCTGGGGGCCCTGTTTTTGGGCGACGAGCAGTACTTC. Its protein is CASSSLGALFLGDEQYF.

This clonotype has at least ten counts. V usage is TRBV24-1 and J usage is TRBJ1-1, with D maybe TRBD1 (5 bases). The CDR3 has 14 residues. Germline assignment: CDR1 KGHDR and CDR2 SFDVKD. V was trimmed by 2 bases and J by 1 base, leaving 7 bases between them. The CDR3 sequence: CATSDSTGNTEAFF. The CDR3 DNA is TGTGCCACCAGTGATTCTACAGGGAACACTGAAGCTTTCTTT.

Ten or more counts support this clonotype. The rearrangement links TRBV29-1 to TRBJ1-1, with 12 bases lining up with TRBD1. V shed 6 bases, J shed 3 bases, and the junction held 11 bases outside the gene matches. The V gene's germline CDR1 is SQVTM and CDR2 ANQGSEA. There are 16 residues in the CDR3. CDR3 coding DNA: TGCAGCGTGACCCCCGGGACAGGGGGCTGGTACACTGAAGCTTTCTTT. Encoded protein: CSVTPGTGGWYTEAFF. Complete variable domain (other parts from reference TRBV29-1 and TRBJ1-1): SAVISQKPSRDICQRGTSLTIQCQVDSQVTMMFWYRQQPGQSLTLIATANQGSEATYESGFVIDKFPISRPNLTFSTLTVSNMSPEDSSIYLCSVTPGTGGWYTEAFFGQGTRLTVV.

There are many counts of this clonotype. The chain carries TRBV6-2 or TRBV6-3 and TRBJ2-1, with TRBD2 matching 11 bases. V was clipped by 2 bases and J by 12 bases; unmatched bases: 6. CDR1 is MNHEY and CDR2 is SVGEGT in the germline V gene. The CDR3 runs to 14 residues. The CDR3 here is CASSYPTSGVWQFF. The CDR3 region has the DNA TGTGCCAGCAGTTACCCGACTAGCGGGGTCTGGCAGTTCTTC.

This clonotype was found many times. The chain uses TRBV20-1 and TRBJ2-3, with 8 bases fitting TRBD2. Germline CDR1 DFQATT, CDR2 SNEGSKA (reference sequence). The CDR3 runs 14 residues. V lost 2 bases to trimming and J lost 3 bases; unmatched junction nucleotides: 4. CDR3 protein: CSARLAGATDTQYF. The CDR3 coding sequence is TGCAGTGCTAGACTAGCGGGCGCTACAGATACGCAGTATTTT.

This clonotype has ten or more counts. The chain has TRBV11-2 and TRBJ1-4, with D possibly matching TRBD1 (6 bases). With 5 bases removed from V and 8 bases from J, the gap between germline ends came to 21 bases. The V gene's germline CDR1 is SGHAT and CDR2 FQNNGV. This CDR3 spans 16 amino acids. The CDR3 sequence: CASSRNRRGSYEKLFF. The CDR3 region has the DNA TGTGCCAGCAGCCGCAATCGCAGGGGATCGTACGAAAAACTGTTTTTT.

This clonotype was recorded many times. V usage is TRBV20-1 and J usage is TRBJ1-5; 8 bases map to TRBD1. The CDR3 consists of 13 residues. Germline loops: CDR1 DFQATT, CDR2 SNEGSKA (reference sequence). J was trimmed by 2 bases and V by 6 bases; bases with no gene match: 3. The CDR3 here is CSATGDGNQPQHF. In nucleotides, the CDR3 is TGCAGTGCGACAGGGGATGGCAATCAGCCCCAGCATTTT.

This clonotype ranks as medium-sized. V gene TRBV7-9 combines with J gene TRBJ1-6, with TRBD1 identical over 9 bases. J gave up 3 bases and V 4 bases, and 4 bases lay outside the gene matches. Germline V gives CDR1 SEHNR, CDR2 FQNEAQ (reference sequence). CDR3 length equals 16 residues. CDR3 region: CASSSGQGFYNSPLHF. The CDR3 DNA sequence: TGTGCCAGCAGCTCGGGACAGGGCTTCTATAATTCACCCCTCCACTTT.

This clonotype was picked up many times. DNA for the CDR3: TGTGCCAGCAGAGCGGACGGGGCTGAGCAGTTCTTC. Translated, it gives CASRADGAEQFF. The chain recombines TRBV2 with TRBJ2-1; TRBD1 or TRBD2 may be the D gene (5 bases each). This CDR3 is 12 amino acids long. V lost 6 bases, J lost 9 bases, and 12 bases lay in between. The germline V gene encodes CDR1 SNHLY and CDR2 FYNNEI.